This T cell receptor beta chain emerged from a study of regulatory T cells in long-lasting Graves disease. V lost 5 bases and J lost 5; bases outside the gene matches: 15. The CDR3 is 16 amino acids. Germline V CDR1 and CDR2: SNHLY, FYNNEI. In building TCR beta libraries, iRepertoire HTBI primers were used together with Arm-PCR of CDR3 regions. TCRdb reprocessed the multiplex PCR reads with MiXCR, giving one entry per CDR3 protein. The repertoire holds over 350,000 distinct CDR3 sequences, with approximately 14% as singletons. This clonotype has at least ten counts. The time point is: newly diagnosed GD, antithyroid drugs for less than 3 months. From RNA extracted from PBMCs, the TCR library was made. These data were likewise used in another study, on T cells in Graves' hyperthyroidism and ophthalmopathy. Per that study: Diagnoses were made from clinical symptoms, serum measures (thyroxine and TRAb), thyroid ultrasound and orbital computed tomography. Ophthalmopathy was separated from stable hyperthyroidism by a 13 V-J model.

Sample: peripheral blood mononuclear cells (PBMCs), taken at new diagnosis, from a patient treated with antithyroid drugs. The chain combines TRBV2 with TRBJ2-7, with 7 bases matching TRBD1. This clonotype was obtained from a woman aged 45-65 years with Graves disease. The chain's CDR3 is CASSKETGKYVNEQYF. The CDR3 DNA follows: TGTGCCAGCAGTAAAGAGACAGGGAAGTACGTTAACGAGCAGTACTTC.